The entry below gives a single TCR beta chain sequence along with its context. What it recognizes is unknown. The source of the sample is a study of cytomegalovirus exposure and HLA in healthy donors. Study-level results: In an earlier analysis, productive rearrangement rates for most beta V segments clustered near 87% or 30%. A later analysis reportedly found fewer N-insertions in an Asian-associated ancestry cluster than the approximately 700-donor mean. Later work found most CMV-associated TCR beta chains apparently HLA-restricted.

Both 60 Vbeta primers and 13 Jbeta primers went into the PCR. Assay used: immunoSEQ multiplex PCR; TCRdb lists only in-frame clones, some missing. The sample has about 130,000 clones, about 8.5% seen once; the top ten hold 4.5% to 5.5%. V was shortened by 0 bases and J by 2 bases, with 10 bases between the two germline ends. Germline loops: CDR1 LGHNA, CDR2 YSLEER. This CDR3 has 15 amino acids. Although they were nominally healthy when sampled, donors likely had unrecorded immune exposures. This chain links TRBV4-3 with TRBJ2-5; TRBD2 might be the D (6 bases). This receptor was identified in a man aged 35 to 55 in good health and CMV-seronegative. Source material: PBMCs. The CDR3 here is CASSQDSGVQETQYF. The DNA of the CDR3 is TGCGCCAGCAGCCAAGATTCGGGGGTGCAAGAGACCCAGTACTTC.